The 19 T cell receptor beta chains below were found in one sample sequenced in a study of early T cells in non-severe SARS-CoV-2 infection. Using its own MiXCR run on the 5' RACE reads, TCRdb lists one record per CDR3 protein. The sample lists 45,000 to 55,000 distinct CDR3 sequences; 11% were seen once. The sample consisted of whole blood. These receptors were collected from an adult who was a healthcare worker with PCR-confirmed SARS-CoV-2 infection or an uninfected control (not recorded which).

The genes are TRBV6-2 or TRBV6-3 and TRBJ1-1; D uncertain. V was trimmed by 3 bases and J by 4 bases, leaving 9 bases between them. From germline, CDR1 is MNHEY and CDR2 SVGEGT. This CDR3 is built from 13 residues. The CDR3: CASSYPGRTEAFF. DNA for the CDR3: TGTGCCAGCAGTTATCCGGGCCGCACTGAAGCTTTCTTT.

There are many counts of this clonotype. CDR3 residues: CASRLAITTYEQYF. The CDR3, as DNA: TGTGCCAGCAGACTGGCAATCACGACCTACGAGCAGTACTTC. The chain has TRBV27 and TRBJ2-7; D is ambiguous. The germline CDR1 and CDR2 sequences are MNHEY and SMNVEV (reference sequence). The V gene lost 6 bases and the J gene lost 2 bases, with 14 bases spanning the gap. The CDR3 contains 14 residues.

A few counts support this clonotype. The chain is built from TRBV6-1 and TRBJ2-3; 7 nucleotides agree with TRBD1. CDR3 length equals 15 residues. The V segment lost 6 bases and the J segment 5 bases; nucleotides outside the gene matches: 11. CDR1 MNHNS and CDR2 SASEGT come from the germline V gene. The CDR3: CASRMRGLLEDTQYF. CDR3 nucleotides: TGTGCCAGCAGGATGAGGGGGCTGCTCGAAGATACGCAGTATTTT.

This clonotype was seen many times. V gene TRBV7-8 combines with J gene TRBJ1-1; D unclear. This CDR3 contains 16 residues. Germline CDR1 and CDR2: SGHVS and FQNEAQ. The V end was cut by 6 bases, the J end by 4 bases, with 21 bases between. The CDR3 here is CASSSDAPISSTEAFF. DNA of the CDR3: TGTGCCAGCAGTTCCGACGCCCCTATAAGCAGCACTGAAGCTTTCTTT.

The chain joins TRBV19 to TRBJ1-4; no clear D. The ends were cut back, 3 bases at V and 2 bases at J, with 16 bases in the middle. The V gene's germline CDR1 is LNHDA and CDR2 SQIVND (reference sequence). This CDR3 comprises 17 residues. The CDR3 loop reads CASSILGPGRTNEKLFF. Here the CDR3 DNA reads TGTGCCAGTAGTATCCTGGGCCCGGGGAGGACTAATGAAAAACTGTTTTTT.

At least ten counts were recorded for this clonotype. V is TRBV20-1 and J is TRBJ1-1, with unresolved D. V dropped 0 bases and J dropped 0 bases, with 8 bases sitting between them. Germline V gives CDR1 DFQATT, CDR2 SNEGSKA (reference sequence). CDR3 length: 14 residues. This CDR3 reads CSARDASVNTEAFF. CDR3 in DNA: TGCAGTGCTAGAGATGCCAGCGTGAACACTGAAGCTTTCTTT.

The chain recombines TRBV29-1 with TRBJ1-1; D remains ambiguous. The CDR3 sequence is 14 residues long. The germline V and J ends were trimmed by 6 bases and 2 bases, with 16 bases remaining between them. Per germline, CDR1 SQVTM and CDR2 ANQGSEA. The CDR3 loop reads CSVYRPVGNTEAFF. DNA for the CDR3: TGCAGCGTCTACCGACCTGTCGGAAACACTGAAGCTTTCTTT.

This clonotype was recorded a few times. The chain combines TRBV6-1 with TRBJ1-4, with TRBD1 matching over 11 bases. The germline gives CDR1 MNHNS, CDR2 SASEGT. The CDR3 has 17 residues. After removal of 10 bases from V and 8 bases from J, the junction contained 18 bases not matched to a gene. CDR3 sequence reads: CATTVRTGGERREKLFF. CDR3 nucleotides: TGTGCCACGACGGTCCGGACAGGGGGCGAGAGACGGGAAAAACTGTTTTTT.

This clonotype was recorded at least ten times. The chain uses TRBV30 and TRBJ2-3, with D maybe TRBD2 (5 bases). The CDR3 is 14 residues long. CDR1 is GTSNPN and CDR2 is SVGIG in the germline V gene (reference sequence). Between the trimmed V and J ends, which lost 5 bases and 2 bases, there was a span of 14 bases. The CDR3 here is CAWAASRVTDTQYF. The CDR3 DNA is TGTGCCTGGGCGGCTAGCCGTGTCACAGATACGCAGTATTTT.

This clonotype has a count of ten or more. The V and J genes are TRBV12-2 and TRBJ2-4; whether TRBD1, the table's D call, matches the DNA was not checked. TRBV12-2 constitutes a pseudogene. The CDR3 runs 22 residues. The CDR3 protein is CASRLGEYSGRAINIAKNIQYF. The DNA of the CDR3 is TGTGCAAGTCGCTTAGGAGAGTACTCGGGCCGGGCGATCAACATAGCCAAAAACATTCAGTACTTC.

There are a few counts of this clonotype. The chain links TRBV9 to TRBJ2-1; weak D call: TRBD1 (6 bases). Germline-derived CDR1 and CDR2 are SGDLS and YYNGEE. The CDR3 length is 15 residues. Trimming pared 0 bases from V and 1 base from J, leaving 8 bases between. Here the CDR3 DNA reads TGTGCCAGCAGCGTAGGTACAGGGTCCTACAATGAGCAGTTCTTC. Encoded protein: CASSVGTGSYNEQFF.

Only one count was recorded for this clonotype. The V and J genes are TRBV29-1 and TRBJ1-1; D is undetermined. Germline CDR1 and CDR2: SQVTM and ANQGSEA. V lost 7 bases and J 10 bases, leaving 7 bases between the germline ends. This CDR3 spans 8 amino acids. DNA of the CDR3: TGCAGCGCCGAGGGAGCTTTCTTT. The encoded protein is CSAEGAFF.

The V gene is TRBV20-1, the J gene TRBJ1-1; D is undetermined. The V and J ends lost 6 bases and 2 bases respectively, with 16 bases between them. The CDR3 consists of 14 residues. The germline V gene encodes CDR1 DFQATT and CDR2 SNEGSKA (reference sequence). The CDR3 sequence is CSAEEPGFNTEAFF. The CDR3 DNA reads TGCAGTGCCGAAGAACCTGGCTTTAACACTGAAGCTTTCTTT.

The DNA of the CDR3 is TGTGCCAGCTCACTCCGGACAGAGCATAACTATGGCTACACCTTC. Its protein product is CASSLRTEHNYGYTF. This rearrangement joins TRBV18 to TRBJ1-2, with D tentatively TRBD1 (6 bases). The CDR3 has 15 residues. Germline V gives CDR1 KGHSH, CDR2 LQKENI. V was pared by 4 bases and J by 1 base, with 13 bases between.

This clonotype has ten or more counts. This CDR3 is CASSLGGQGSNTGELFF. In DNA, the CDR3 is TGTGCCAGCAGCTTAGGGGGACAGGGCTCGAACACCGGGGAGCTGTTTTTT. The rearrangement joins TRBV5-4 to TRBJ2-2; 9 bases match TRBD1. The ends lost 2 bases at V and 0 bases at J; junction bases unmatched: 5. CDR3 size: 17 residues. Germline loops: CDR1 SGHNT, CDR2 YYREEE (reference sequence).

This clonotype was seen only a few times. This chain connects TRBV20-1 to TRBJ2-7, with D perhaps matching TRBD2 (5 bases). Germline lookup yields CDR1 DFQATT and CDR2 SNEGSKA (reference sequence). V was clipped by 0 bases and J by 3 bases, with 15 bases between them. This CDR3 spans 15 amino acids. DNA of the CDR3: TGCAGTGCTAGAGACAGGACTGGCAATTTCTACGAGCAGTACTTC. This sequence encodes CSARDRTGNFYEQYF.

This clonotype was seen ten or more times. The V gene is TRBV5-1, the J gene TRBJ1-5, with D hard to call. The ends were cut back, 4 bases at V and 3 bases at J, with 14 bases in the middle. The length of the CDR3 is 15 residues. Germline loops: CDR1 SGHRS, CDR2 YFSETQ. CDR3: CASSKDGPDNQPQHF. CDR3 coding DNA: TGCGCCAGCAGCAAGGACGGGCCAGACAATCAGCCCCAGCATTTT.

The chain combines TRBV28 with TRBJ2-7; D is possibly TRBD1 or TRBD2 (6 bases each). CDR3 length: 14 amino acids. The V gene lost 7 bases and the J gene lost 0 bases, with 13 bases spanning the gap. From germline, CDR1 is MDHEN and CDR2 SYDVKM. This CDR3 is CASNVPGASYEQYF. In nucleotides, the CDR3 is TGTGCCAGCAATGTCCCGGGGGCCTCCTACGAGCAGTACTTC.

The sample holds many counts of this clonotype. The rearrangement links TRBV15 to TRBJ1-1, with TRBD1 matching 8 bases. With V trimmed by 4 bases and J by 6 bases, 7 bases remained unmatched. Germline V gives CDR1 LNHNV, CDR2 YYDKDF (reference sequence). The CDR3 runs to 14 residues. The CDR3 reads CATSTTLTGAEAFF. In nucleotides, the CDR3 is TGTGCCACCAGCACCACCCTGACAGGGGCTGAAGCTTTCTTT.